This T cell receptor beta chain was retrieved from a study of Ad26.COV2.S vaccination and SARS-CoV-2 variants listed by TCRdb under 2021. General notes on the study: Donors in the vaccine arm were drawn from COV1001, a multicentre, randomized, double-blind, placebo-controlled phase I-IIa trial testing Ad26.COV2.S in healthy adults. Trial participants were randomized into five groups of five: low-dose or high-dose Ad26.COV2.S given once or twice, or placebo on both occasions. Sequencing of the TCRbeta repertoire served to evaluate the specificity and breadth of SARS-CoV-2-reactive T cell receptors following Ad26.COV2.S vaccination. A total of roughly 32 samples were included in the TCR-sequenced set, comprising 19 Ad26.COV2.S vaccine recipients, 5 placebo recipients and 8 SARS-CoV-2 convalescent individuals. Throughout the experiments and outcome assessment, investigators stayed blinded to trial group allocation. Ad26.COV2.S was administered intramuscularly at a dose of 5x10^10 or 1x10^11 viral particles, either as one shot or as two shots given 56 days apart.

The investigation overall reported the following: Comparing responses between vaccine doses or regimens was not something the study was powered to do. Spike-specific TCR breadth was higher in Ad26.COV2.S recipients than in placebo recipients (P = 0.0014). Vaccine and placebo recipients had similar non-spike TCR breadth, a finding consistent with the vaccine containing only spike. The authors noted that the TCR breadth and depth analyses may have underestimated total T cell responses. Substantial breadth of spike-specific CD8+ and CD4+ T cell responses was reported after vaccination.

CDR1 is given as LNHNV and CDR2 as YYDKDF, both from the germline V gene (reference sequence). CDR3 length: 15 amino acids, cysteine to phenylalanine. Of the read, only the CDR3 DNA is kept; its 45 bases are in frame from base 1. Relative to germline, V is 11 bases shorter and J is 4 bases shorter, with 23 bases between their ends. TCRbeta CDR3 regions were sequenced with the immunoSEQ Assay. After extraction, genomic DNA underwent amplification by bias-controlled multiplex PCR, followed by high-throughput sequencing. In the authors' own workflow: To quantify the absolute abundance of each unique TCRbeta CDR3 region, sequences were collapsed and filtered. T cell fraction was estimated by normalization of TCRbeta template counts to usable DNA, with usable DNA being measured through amplification of reference genes present in all nucleated cells. Repertoire TCRs were annotated as SARS-CoV-2-specific by exact matching of V gene, CDR3 amino acid sequence and J gene to a known reactive TCR set. MIRA supplied the reference SARS-CoV-2 TCR set, which was filtered for enrichment in COVID-19-positive ImmuneCODE repertoires so that public or cross-reactive TCRs were removed. Drawing on the MIRA antigens, annotated TCRs were analysed further at the level of specific ORF or position within ORF. Breadth was defined as annotated unique rearrangements over total unique productive rearrangements; depth was the summed frequency of those rearrangements. TCR breadth was compared between groups using two-sided Wilcoxon rank-sum tests. This is the immuneACCESS table as TCRdb keeps it, with only in-frame sequences that have V and J called. A part of the clones is gone; compared with another copy, unresolved V genes explain less than half, and the rest is unexplained. V, J and clone size derive from that table, while D and trimming were established from the DNA sequence. In this sample the table shows some 390,000 clones, more than 85% of which occur a single time. Jointly, the top ten make up approximately 3.7% of the sample.

About this clone itself: Which antigen it targets is not known. No qualities accompany the bases; no much larger clone lies one base away.

What the treatment or condition label conveys for this sample: about 20 received Ad26.COV2.S at low or high dose, single or two shots; several received placebo; per-sample allocation not given. For vaccine and placebo recipients, the sequenced repertoires came from samples collected on day 63 after the first injection. Between 29 July and 7 August 2020, Cohort 1b enrolled around 24 adults aged 18-55 years at one site in Boston, USA. Ad26.COV2.S consisted of a replication-incompetent adenovirus type 26 vector by which a prefusion-stabilized SARS-CoV-2 spike protein from the original Wuhan strain was expressed.

This specimen was peripheral blood, taken in a trial of Ad26.COV2.S vaccine versus placebo. Recombination joined TRBV15 with TRBJ1-2, and perhaps TRBD1 as D gene, on 6 matching bases. This sequence originates from a person between 18 and 65 years old who received the Ad26.COV2.S COVID-19 vaccine or a placebo. The CDR3 sequence is CASSLGADSSYGYTF. Read as DNA, the sequence is TGTGCCTCCTCCTTGGGGGCCGACAGTTCCTATGGCTACACCTTC.